This T cell receptor beta chain was obtained from a study of blood T cell repertoires in COVID-19. About the study: Whether acute or convalescent, the COVID-19 samples came from the United States, Italy and Spain. Sample material is recorded as cDNA or gDNA derived from T cells, B-cell-depleted T cells, or PBMCs.

Original handling: The assay estimated nucleated cells by amplifying reference gene primers. Data came from immunoSEQ multiplex PCR; TCRdb stores just in-frame clones and leaves some out. V and J calls plus clone size are reproduced from that table; the DNA served to infer D and trimming. The repertoire has roughly 340,000 clones, about nine tenths of them found once; the top ten carry about 7%. Patients at the Seattle site were enrolled during active infection and followed longitudinally. Germline V gene data show CDR1 as MNHEY and CDR2 as SMNVEV (reference sequence). This CDR3 is built from 12 residues. V dropped 2 bases and J dropped 6 bases, with 7 bases sitting between them.

The sequence came from a woman between 65 and 79 years old with COVID-19, enrolled during active disease. The chain recombines TRBV27 with TRBJ1-2; TRBD1 is a possible D gene (5 bases). The sequencing input was peripheral blood. DNA for the CDR3: TGTGCCAGCAGTTTAGCGGGGGATGGCTACACCTTC. Translated, it gives CASSLAGDGYTF.